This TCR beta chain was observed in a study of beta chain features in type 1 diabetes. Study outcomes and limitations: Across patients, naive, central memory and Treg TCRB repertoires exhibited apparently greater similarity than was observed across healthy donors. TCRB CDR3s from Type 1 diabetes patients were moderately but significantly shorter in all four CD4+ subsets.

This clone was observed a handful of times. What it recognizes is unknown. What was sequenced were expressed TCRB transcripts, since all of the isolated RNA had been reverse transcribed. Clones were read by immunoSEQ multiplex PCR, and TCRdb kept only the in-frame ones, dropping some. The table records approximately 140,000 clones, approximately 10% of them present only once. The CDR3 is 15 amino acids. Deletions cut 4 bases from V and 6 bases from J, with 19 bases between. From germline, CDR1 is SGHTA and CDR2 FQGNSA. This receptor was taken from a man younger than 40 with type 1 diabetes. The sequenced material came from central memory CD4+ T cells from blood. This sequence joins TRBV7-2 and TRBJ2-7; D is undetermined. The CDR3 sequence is CASSSANSGLSEQYF. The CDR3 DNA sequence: TGTGCCAGCAGCTCCGCAAACAGTGGATTAAGCGAGCAGTACTTC. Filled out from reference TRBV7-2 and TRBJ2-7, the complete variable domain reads GAGVSQSPSNKVTEKGKDVELRCDPISGHTALYWYRQSLGQGLEFLIYFQGNSAPDKSGLPSDRFSAERTGGSVSTLTIQRTQQEDSAVYLCASSSANSGLSEQYFGPGTRLTVT.